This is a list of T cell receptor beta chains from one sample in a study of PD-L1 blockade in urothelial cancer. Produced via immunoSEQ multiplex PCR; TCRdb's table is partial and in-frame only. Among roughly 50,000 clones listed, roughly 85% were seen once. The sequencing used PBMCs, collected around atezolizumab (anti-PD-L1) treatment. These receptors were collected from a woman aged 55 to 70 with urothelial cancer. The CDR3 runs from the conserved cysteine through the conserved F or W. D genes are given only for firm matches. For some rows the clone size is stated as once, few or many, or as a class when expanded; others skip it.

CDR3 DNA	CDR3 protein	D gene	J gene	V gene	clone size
TGTGCCAGCAGCTTGCGGACTAGCGGGAGATCTAGCACAGATACGCAGTATTTT	CASSLRTSGRSSTDTQYF	TRBD2	TRBJ2-3	TRBV5-4	.
TGTGCCAGCAGTACCCTAAGGGACAGGGTAAGCCAAGAGACCCAGTACTTC	CASSTLRDRVSQETQYF	TRBD1	TRBJ2-5	TRBV27	.
TGTGCCAGCAGCCAAGGGTTGGCTCCCCAATTCTACAATGAGCAGTTCTTC	CASSQGLAPQFYNEQFF	.	TRBJ2-1	TRBV4-2	.
TGTGCCAGCAGCTTTAGGGGGACAGGATCCTACGAGCAGTACTTC	CASSFRGTGSYEQYF	TRBD1	TRBJ2-7	TRBV7-2	.
TGTGCCAGCAGCTTAAATGGACAAAGGAATGAAAAACTGTTTTTT	CASSLNGQRNEKLFF	.	TRBJ1-4	TRBV7-2	.
TGTGCCAGCAGCGGCTCGAACTGGGGGGGGAGGCTGTTTTTT	CASSGSNWGGRLFF	TRBD2	TRBJ2-2	TRBV9	.
TGCGCCAGCAGCCAAGATTCCGGCGGGAGGGCCAATGAGCAGTTCTTC	CASSQDSGGRANEQFF	TRBD2	TRBJ2-1	TRBV4-3	.
TGTGCCAGTAGTCCCCGGGGGGGATATGGCTACACCTTC	CASSPRGGYGYTF	.	TRBJ1-2	TRBV19	once
TGTGCCAGTAGTAAAACAGGGGGCAGGAACTATGGCTACACCTTC	CASSKTGGRNYGYTF	TRBD1	TRBJ1-2	TRBV19	.
TGTGCCAGCAGCGTAGGGGGGGAGCCCCAGCATTTT	CASSVGGEPQHF	.	TRBJ1-5	TRBV9	.
TGTGCCAGCTCAGACCTGCCAGGGGGTGAGAATTCACCCCTCCACTTT	CASSDLPGGENSPLHF	TRBD1	TRBJ1-6	TRBV18	once
TGTGCCAGCAGCTTAGTCAGGGCCTACGAGCAGTACTTC	CASSLVRAYEQYF	.	TRBJ2-7	TRBV11-2	.
TGTGCCACCAGCAGAGACCGTGAAGAGACCCAGTACTTC	CATSRDREETQYF	.	TRBJ2-5	TRBV15	.
TGCGCCAGCAGCTTGGTGGTGGCAGGTGGCGAGCAGTACTTC	CASSLVVAGGEQYF	.	TRBJ2-7	TRBV5-1	.
TGTGCCAGCAGCCAAGGTGGGGCCCCGGGGGCCCAGCATTTT	CASSQGGAPGAQHF	.	TRBJ1-5	TRBV5-4	.
TGTGCCAGCAGCCCAGGATCCGCAGGGATCTACACCTTC	CASSPGSAGIYTF	.	TRBJ1-2	TRBV28	.
TGCGCCAGCAGCTACGGACAGGGTGAAGCTTTCTTT	CASSYGQGEAFF	TRBD1	TRBJ1-1	TRBV5-1	.
TGCAGCGTTGATTTTCCGGGCTCCTACAATGAGCAGTTCTTC	CSVDFPGSYNEQFF	.	TRBJ2-1	TRBV29-1	.
TGTGCCAGCAGCTTAGGAAGAGGACTAGCGGGAGGATACAATGAGCAGTTCTTC	CASSLGRGLAGGYNEQFF	TRBD2	TRBJ2-1	TRBV7-9	.
TGTGCCAGCAGCTTAGCCTCGCCAATCGGGACAGGGGGCTCCTACGAGCAGTACTTC	CASSLASPIGTGGSYEQYF	TRBD1	TRBJ2-7	TRBV7-2	.
TGTGCCAGCTCACCGGGCGGATCGGGAGGGCTGTTTTTT	CASSPGGSGGLFF	TRBD2	TRBJ2-2	TRBV18	.
TGTGCCAGCAGTTTATCGGCAGGGGGGAACTATGGCTACACCTTC	CASSLSAGGNYGYTF	TRBD1	TRBJ1-2	TRBV27	.
TGTGCCAGTAGGTCCGGACAGGGGCCCTACGAGCAGTACTTC	CASRSGQGPYEQYF	TRBD1	TRBJ2-7	TRBV19	.
TGTGCCAGCAGCACCCATGGACAGGGGGGTGAGACCCAGTACTTC	CASSTHGQGGETQYF	TRBD1	TRBJ2-5	TRBV11-2	.
TGTGCCAGCAGCTTAGCACAGAACACTGAAGCTTTCTTT	CASSLAQNTEAFF	.	TRBJ1-1	TRBV7-3	.
TGTGCCAGCAGCTTGGGGCTTCAGCCCCAGCATTTT	CASSLGLQPQHF	.	TRBJ1-5	TRBV7-9	few
TGTGCCAGCAGAAGACAGCAGCTTAACTATGGCTACACCTTC	CASRRQQLNYGYTF	.	TRBJ1-2	TRBV6-5	.
TGTGCCAGCAGCCTGGGACTAGCGGGAGGGCCTGAGGATTACAATGAGCAGTTCTTC	CASSLGLAGGPEDYNEQFF	TRBD2	TRBJ2-1	TRBV7-8	.
TGTGCCAGCAGCTTGGGGTGGACAGCGGTAAAGGGGAACAATGAGCAGTTCTTC	CASSLGWTAVKGNNEQFF	.	TRBJ2-1	TRBV5-6	.
TGTGCCAGCAGCCAAGCCCTAGCGGGGGGTTACGAGCAGTACTTC	CASSQALAGGYEQYF	TRBD2	TRBJ2-7	TRBV14	.
TGCGCCAGCAGCCAAGATAGAGGGGGCGGGTATGGCTACACCTTC	CASSQDRGGGYGYTF	TRBD1	TRBJ1-2	TRBV4-3	.
TGTGCCAGCAGCCAGTCTGGGAGGCCCCAGCATTTT	CASSQSGRPQHF	.	TRBJ1-5	TRBV14	.
TGCGCCAGCAGCCAAGTGTCTACGTACGAGCAGTACTTC	CASSQVSTYEQYF	.	TRBJ2-7	TRBV4-1	.
TGTGCCAGCAGCAACACCGGGACAGGGAGTTTAACTAATGAAAAACTGTTTTTT	CASSNTGTGSLTNEKLFF	TRBD1	TRBJ1-4	TRBV5-5	.
TGTGCCAGCAGCTTATCAGGGGACTATGGCTACACCTTC	CASSLSGDYGYTF	.	TRBJ1-2	TRBV7-2	.
TGCGCCAGCAGCCCCGGGACAGGGCCTAACAATCAGCCCCAGCATTTT	CASSPGTGPNNQPQHF	TRBD1	TRBJ1-5	TRBV4-3	once
TGTGCCAGCTCACCATTTGTTGGTGGACTAGCGGGTATTCTCACAGATACGCAGTATTTT	CASSPFVGGLAGILTDTQYF	TRBD2	TRBJ2-3	TRBV18	.
TGTGCCAGCAGCTTAGGAGGGACAGTAGAAGAGACCCAGTACTTC	CASSLGGTVEETQYF	TRBD1	TRBJ2-5	TRBV7-9	.
TGCAGCGTGGGGACAGTCTACTCCTACGAGCAGTACTTC	CSVGTVYSYEQYF	TRBD1	TRBJ2-7	TRBV29-1	.
TGCGCCAGCAGCCAAGGCTTTAGCGGGAGGCTACACAATGAGCAGTTCTTC	CASSQGFSGRLHNEQFF	TRBD2	TRBJ2-1	TRBV4-3	.
TGTGCCAGTAGTATAGTAAGCAGGGGGTCCTACAATGAGCAGTTCTTC	CASSIVSRGSYNEQFF	TRBD1	TRBJ2-1	TRBV19	.
TGTGCCAGCAGCTTAGTCCCAGGGAGGGAAGATGGCTACACCTTC	CASSLVPGREDGYTF	.	TRBJ1-2	TRBV7-2	.
TGTGCCAGCAGCTTATACCCCGACCGGGGTGCCAAGGAAAAACTGTTTTTT	CASSLYPDRGAKEKLFF	.	TRBJ1-4	TRBV7-8	.
TGTGCCAGCTCAACGACAGCATACGAGCAGTACTTC	CASSTTAYEQYF	.	TRBJ2-7	TRBV18	.
TGTGCCAGCAGTTTATCGAGTAGCGGACCGACCTACGAGCAGTACTTC	CASSLSSSGPTYEQYF	.	TRBJ2-7	TRBV27	.
TGTGCCAGCAGTGTTTCAGGGGTCAATTCACCCCTCCACTTT	CASSVSGVNSPLHF	.	TRBJ1-6	TRBV6-1	.